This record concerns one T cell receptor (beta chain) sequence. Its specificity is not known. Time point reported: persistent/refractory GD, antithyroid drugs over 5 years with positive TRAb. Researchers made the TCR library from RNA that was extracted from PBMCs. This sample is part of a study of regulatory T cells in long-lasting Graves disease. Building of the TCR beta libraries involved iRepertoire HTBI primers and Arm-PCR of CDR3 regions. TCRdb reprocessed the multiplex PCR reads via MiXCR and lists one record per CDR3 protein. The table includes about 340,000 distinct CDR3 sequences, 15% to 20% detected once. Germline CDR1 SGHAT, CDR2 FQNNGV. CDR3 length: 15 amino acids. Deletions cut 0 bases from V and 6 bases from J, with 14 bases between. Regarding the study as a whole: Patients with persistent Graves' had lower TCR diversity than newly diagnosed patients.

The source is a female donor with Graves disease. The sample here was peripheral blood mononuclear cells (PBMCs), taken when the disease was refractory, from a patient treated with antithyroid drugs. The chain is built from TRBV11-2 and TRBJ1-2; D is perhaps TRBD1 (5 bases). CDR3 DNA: TGTGCCAGCAGCTTAGAGGGCTCGCCGGGGGATGGCTACACCTTC. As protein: CASSLEGSPGDGYTF.